The 10 T cell receptor beta chains given below trace back to one sample, sequenced in a study of T-cell memory formation after mild COVID-19. Each CDR3 protein gets one entry after TCRdb re-called the 5' RACE reads with MiXCR. The repertoire includes roughly 380,000 distinct CDR3 sequences, over 25% of them detected once, and approximately 12% sits in the top ten. Sequenced sample: PBMCs or a T cell subset sorted from them (not recorded which). Receptors originate from an adult woman who had mild COVID-19 (a few samples of this study predate the infection). Cell type and time point are not known.

This clonotype was picked up a small number of times. CDR3 protein: CASSYSLGQVLGTEAFF. Written as DNA, the CDR3 is TGTGCCAGCAGTTACTCGTTAGGACAGGTGCTGGGCACTGAAGCTTTCTTT. The V and J genes are TRBV6-5 and TRBJ1-1; 7 nucleotides line up with TRBD1. This CDR3 contains 17 residues. Looked up from germline, CDR1 is MNHEY and CDR2 is SVGAGI. V was clipped by 0 bases and J by 4 bases; unmatched bases: 11.

This clonotype showed up just once. V usage is TRBV10-3 and J usage is TRBJ2-7; the match to TRBD2 covers 9 bases. CDR3 length: 15 residues. Germline-derived CDR1 and CDR2 are ENHRY and SYGVKD. Germline trimming cut 6 bases from V and 5 bases from J; bases unmatched to any gene: 11. This chain's CDR3 is CAISRGREGPNEQYF. Here the CDR3 DNA reads TGTGCCATCAGCCGAGGGCGGGAGGGCCCCAACGAGCAGTACTTC.

The rearrangement uses TRBV24-1 and TRBJ1-2, with 8 bases lining up with TRBD1. After removal of 1 base from V and 2 bases from J, the junction contained 5 bases not matched to a gene. Germline V lookup: CDR1 KGHDR, CDR2 SFDVKD. The CDR3 is 16 amino acids. CDR3 residues: CATSDLNAGGNYGYTF. The CDR3 DNA is TGTGCCACCAGTGATTTAAACGCAGGGGGCAACTATGGCTACACCTTC.

This clonotype was seen repeatedly, ten times or more. The chain is built from TRBV7-2 and TRBJ2-1; 7 bases agree with TRBD2. The CDR3 spans 14 residues. Germline assignment: CDR1 SGHTA and CDR2 FQGNSA. The V and J ends lost 1 base and 9 bases, in that order; junction bases with no gene match: 6. CDR3 sequence reads: CASSLGLANFEQFF. The DNA of the CDR3 is TGTGCCAGCAGCTTAGGACTAGCTAATTTTGAGCAGTTCTTC.

This clonotype was found a few times. The chain is built from TRBV12-3 or TRBV12-4 and TRBJ2-4, with 7 bases lining up with TRBD2. Unmatched junction bases numbered 7, after V lost 7 bases and J lost 7 bases. The CDR3 is 13 residues long. In DNA form, the CDR3 reads TGTGCCAGCACCTCTGGGGGGGGGAACATTCAGTACTTC. Its translation is CASTSGGGNIQYF.

This chain connects TRBV20-1 to TRBJ2-4; possibly TRBD2 for D (6 bases). The CDR3 loop spans 12 amino acids. Germline loops: CDR1 DFQATT, CDR2 SNEGSKA (reference sequence). The V gene lost 5 bases and the J gene lost 6 bases, with 11 bases spanning the gap. In DNA form, the CDR3 reads TGCAGTGCTTGGGGAGGAATAAACATTCAGTACTTC. This gives the protein CSAWGGINIQYF.

V is TRBV5-1 and J is TRBJ1-2; 10 bases map to TRBD1. The CDR3 has 16 residues. Germline lookup yields CDR1 SGHRS and CDR2 YFSETQ. The J segment lost 6 bases and the V segment lost 0 bases, leaving 8 bases of the junction unmatched. CDR3 DNA: TGCGCCAGCAGCTTGGCCGGGACAGGGGTTATCCATGGCTACACCTTC. This translates into CASSLAGTGVIHGYTF. Full variable domain (rest looked up from reference TRBV5-1 and TRBJ1-2): KAGVTQTPRYLIKTRGQQVTLSCSPISGHRSVSWYQQTPGQGLQFLFEYFSETQRNKGNFPGRFSGRQFSNSRSEMNVSTLELGDSALYLCASSLAGTGVIHGYTFGSGTRLTVV.

The rearrangement joins TRBV21-1 to TRBJ2-7; no check of the table's D call, TRBD1, against the DNA was made. TRBV21-1 is a pseudogene. This CDR3 is 15 amino acids long. CDR3 sequence (DNA): TGTGCCAGCAGCCGTGGGGACAGGGTTGACTACGAGCAGTACTTC. Amino acid sequence: CASSRGDRVDYEQYF.

This chain connects TRBV5-5 to TRBJ1-3, with D unresolved. The germline V gene encodes CDR1 SGHKS and CDR2 YYEKEE (reference sequence). The length of the CDR3 is 12 residues. V was shortened by 5 bases and J by 3 bases, with 6 bases between the two germline ends. CDR3 sequence: CASRDLGNTIYF. For the CDR3, the DNA is TGTGCCAGCAGAGACCTTGGAAACACCATATATTTT.

J is TRBJ1-2 and V is TRBV12-3 or TRBV12-4; no clear D gene. The V end was cut by 2 bases, the J end by 7 bases, with 14 bases between. This CDR3 contains 14 residues. For the CDR3, the DNA is TGTGCCAGCAGTTTAAGGGTAGGGTTAGGTGGCTACACCTTC. This translates into CASSLRVGLGGYTF.